A selection of T cell receptor beta chains follows, all from one sample in a study of blood T cell repertoires in COVID-19. Only in-frame clones appear in the TCRdb table, and some are missing; sequencing was by immunoSEQ multiplex PCR. The repertoire holds about 240,000 clones, with about 89% as singletons. The sequencing sample was made of PBMCs or T cells enriched from blood (not recorded which). The receptors here all came from a woman aged 25 to 45 who had recovered from COVID-19. The CDR3 runs from the conserved cysteine through the conserved F or W. D genes are given only for firm matches. Rows give clone size only sometimes, using once, few, many, or a class for an expanded clone.

size	D	V	J	length	CDR3	DNA
-	TRBD2	TRBV4-3	TRBJ2-3	14	CASSLSGSTDTQYF	TGCGCCAGCAGCCTTAGCGGGAGCACAGATACGCAGTATTTT
-	TRBD2	TRBV3-1/TRBV3-2	TRBJ2-1	15	CASSQLAGSYNEQFF	TGTGCCAGCAGCCAATTAGCGGGCTCCTACAATGAGCAGTTCTTC
-	TRBD1	TRBV25-1	TRBJ1-1	17	CASSELGGTGLNTEAFF	TGTGCCAGCAGTGAATTAGGGGGGACAGGCCTGAACACTGAAGCTTTCTTT
-	-	TRBV18	TRBJ2-1	15	CASSPGLADYNEQFF	TGTGCCAGCTCACCAGGGTTAGCGGACTACAATGAGCAGTTCTTC
-	-	TRBV7-9	TRBJ2-7	15	CASSPGRGLPYEQYF	TGTGCCAGCAGCCCAGGTAGGGGCCTTCCCTACGAGCAGTACTTC
-	-	TRBV12-3/TRBV12-4	TRBJ2-3	13	CASSPGTKDTQYF	TGTGCCAGCAGCCCGGGAACCAAAGATACGCAGTATTTT
many	-	TRBV28	TRBJ1-2	14	CASTPGRATYGYTF	TGTGCCAGCACCCCCGGCAGAGCGACCTATGGCTACACCTTC
once	-	TRBV9	TRBJ1-2	15	CASSVGGRYNYGYTF	TGTGCCAGCAGCGTAGGAGGGAGGTATAACTATGGCTACACCTTC
-	-	TRBV5-1	TRBJ1-2	12	CAIGRPGDGYTF	TGCGCCATCGGGAGGCCAGGGGATGGCTACACCTTC
-	TRBD2	TRBV30	TRBJ2-7	15	CAWSRGTSGTYEQYF	TGTGCCTGGTCCAGGGGGACTAGCGGAACCTACGAGCAGTACTTC
-	-	TRBV7-2	TRBJ2-2	17	CASSLDGPLPNTGELFF	TGTGCCAGCAGCTTAGATGGGCCTCTTCCTAACACCGGGGAGCTGTTTTTT
-	-	TRBV28	TRBJ2-3	15	CASSFPGSSTDTQYF	TGTGCCAGCAGTTTTCCGGGATCTAGCACAGATACGCAGTATTTT
-	TRBD1	TRBV7-3	TRBJ2-1	15	CASSLGTGRGNEQFF	TGTGCCAGCAGCTTGGGGACAGGGAGAGGAAATGAGCAGTTCTTC
-	-	TRBV28	TRBJ2-3	14	CASSFRGSTDTQYF	TGTGCCAGCAGTTTCCGGGGTAGCACAGATACGCAGTATTTT
-	TRBD1	TRBV15	TRBJ1-1	15	CATSRDGTGVTEAFF	TGTGCCACCAGCAGAGACGGGACAGGGGTAACTGAAGCTTTCTTT
-	TRBD1	TRBV5-5	TRBJ1-1	14	CASTETGIYTEAFF	TGTGCCAGCACGGAGACAGGGATCTACACTGAAGCTTTCTTT
-	-	TRBV6-2/TRBV6-3	TRBJ1-5	12	CASSYGRGPQHF	TGTGCCAGCAGTTACGGTCGAGGGCCCCAGCATTTT
few	TRBD1	TRBV9	TRBJ1-1	15	CASSSQGTANTEAFF	TGTGCCAGCAGCTCCCAGGGGACAGCGAACACTGAAGCTTTCTTT
once	-	TRBV18	TRBJ1-1	12	CARTTANTEAFF	TGTGCCAGAACGACTGCGAACACTGAAGCTTTCTTT
-	TRBD2	TRBV2	TRBJ2-1	15	CASSERLAADNEQFF	TGTGCCAGCAGTGAGAGACTAGCGGCCGACAATGAGCAGTTCTTC
-	TRBD2	TRBV13	TRBJ2-3	14	CASSPGLATDTQYF	TGTGCCAGCAGCCCCGGACTAGCGACAGATACGCAGTATTTT
-	-	TRBV28	TRBJ1-1	12	CASSLTGWEAFF	TGTGCCAGCAGTTTAACAGGGTGGGAAGCTTTCTTT
once	-	TRBV18	TRBJ1-3	18	CASSPKQPSPDSGNTIYF	TGTGCCAGCTCACCAAAACAGCCTTCACCGGACTCTGGAAACACCATATATTTT
-	-	TRBV6-6	TRBJ1-2	14	CASRSQGFTHGYTF	TGTGCCAGCAGATCACAGGGTTTTACCCATGGCTACACCTTC
-	-	TRBV28	TRBJ2-1	17	CASRTSAAPSSYNEQFF	TGTGCCAGCAGGACCTCGGCAGCGCCCAGCTCCTACAATGAGCAGTTCTTC
-	TRBD2	TRBV4-1	TRBJ2-1	16	CASSPGTSGSYNEQFF	TGCGCCAGCAGCCCGGGGACTAGCGGGAGCTACAATGAGCAGTTCTTC
-	TRBD2	TRBV3-1/TRBV3-2	TRBJ2-7	15	CASSQGVAGGYEQYF	TGTGCCAGCAGCCAAGGAGTCGCGGGAGGCTACGAGCAGTACTTC
-	TRBD2	TRBV13	TRBJ2-3	15	CASSSSGLVPDTQYF	TGTGCCAGCAGCTCCTCGGGACTAGTCCCAGATACGCAGTATTTT
-	TRBD1	TRBV5-1	TRBJ2-5	14	CASSQLTGSETQYF	TGCGCCAGCAGCCAGTTGACAGGGAGCGAGACCCAGTACTTC
-	-	TRBV11-1	TRBJ2-1	14	CASTPATRWNEQFF	TGTGCCAGCACCCCCGCGACTAGATGGAATGAGCAGTTCTTC
-	TRBD1	TRBV6-5	TRBJ2-7	14	CASSRGLPDYEQYF	TGTGCCAGCAGTAGGGGGCTTCCAGACTACGAGCAGTACTTC
-	-	TRBV6-5	TRBJ1-6	14	CASSPGGRNSPLHF	TGTGCCAGCAGCCCGGGAGGTCGTAATTCACCCCTCCACTTT
-	TRBD1	TRBV28	TRBJ1-6	17	CASRIPRDRLNNSPLHF	TGTGCCAGCAGAATCCCCCGGGACAGGCTAAATAATTCACCCCTCCACTTT
-	TRBD1	TRBV7-9	TRBJ1-4	15	CASSPGQGPNEKLFF	TGTGCCAGCAGCCCCGGACAGGGACCTAATGAAAAACTGTTTTTT
-	-	TRBV7-9	TRBJ1-2	16	CASSLDLRGQRNGYTF	TGTGCCAGCAGCTTAGACCTAAGGGGCCAGCGAAATGGCTACACCTTC
-	TRBD2	TRBV7-6	TRBJ2-7	16	CASSFGGRGLGYEQYF	TGTGCCAGCAGCTTTGGCGGGAGGGGGCTCGGGTACGAGCAGTACTTC
-	-	TRBV30	TRBJ2-7	12	CAWSPGGYEQYF	TGTGCCTGGAGTCCCGGCGGTTACGAGCAGTACTTC
once	-	TRBV6-5	TRBJ1-2	13	CASRKAGNYGYTF	TGTGCCAGCAGAAAAGCAGGAAACTATGGCTACACCTTC
-	TRBD1	TRBV27	TRBJ2-7	15	CASSSWTGGLYEQYF	TGTGCCAGCAGTTCATGGACAGGGGGCTTGTACGAGCAGTACTTC